A single sample is the source of the 20 T cell receptor beta chains below, sequenced in a study of blood T cell repertoires in COVID-19. The repertoire was sequenced with immunoSEQ multiplex PCR; TCRdb's copy has only in-frame clones and lacks some. The table records about 120,000 clones, roughly 90% of them present only once. What was sequenced was peripheral blood. The receptors derive from a man aged 40-50 years with acute or convalescent COVID-19.

The chain joins TRBV6-5 to TRBJ1-1; D gene uncertain. Germline V CDR1 and CDR2: MNHEY, SVGAGI. Deletions cut 2 bases from V and 0 bases from J, with 13 bases between. This CDR3 is 16 amino acids long. CDR3 nucleotides: TGTGCCAGCAGTTACCGGAGGGTGATCATGAACACTGAAGCTTTCTTT. Protein sequence: CASSYRRVIMNTEAFF.

V usage is TRBV4-1 and J usage is TRBJ1-2; D ambiguous. Looked up from germline, CDR1 is MGHRA and CDR2 is YSYEKL. The CDR3 loop spans 16 amino acids. The ends were cut back, 0 bases at V and 3 bases at J, with 14 bases in the middle. The CDR3 coding sequence is TGCGCCAGCAGCCAAGATCTTACAGTCGTGGACTATGGCTACACCTTC. This codes for CASSQDLTVVDYGYTF.

J is TRBJ2-7 and V is TRBV7-8; 8 positions match TRBD2. The CDR3 length is 14 residues. CDR1 SGHVS and CDR2 FQNEAQ come from the germline V gene. V was pared by 2 bases and J by 3 bases, with 3 bases of the junction left unmatched. The CDR3 sequence: CASSLTGTSYEQYF. CDR3 nucleotide sequence: TGTGCCAGCAGCTTAACCGGGACTAGCTACGAGCAGTACTTC.

The rearrangement joins TRBV30 to TRBJ2-2, with 15 positions matching TRBD2. Unmatched junction bases numbered 10, after V lost 5 bases and J lost 0 bases. Germline CDR1 and CDR2: GTSNPN and SVGIG (reference sequence). The CDR3 is 19 residues long. CDR3 in DNA: TGTGCCTGGGTGACCGGGACTAGCGGGGGGCATTCGAACACCGGGGAGCTGTTTTTT. Protein product: CAWVTGTSGGHSNTGELFF.

This clone was recorded only once. The chain employs TRBV4-1 and TRBJ2-3; D gene uncertain. CDR3 length: 15 amino acids. Trimming removed 3 bases from V and 4 bases from J, with 14 bases in between. The germline V gene has CDR1 MGHRA and CDR2 YSYEKL. CDR3 amino acids: CASSHIEASADTQYF. DNA of the CDR3: TGCGCCAGCAGCCACATCGAGGCGAGCGCAGATACGCAGTATTTT.

V is TRBV6-2 or TRBV6-3 and J is TRBJ1-1; perhaps TRBD1 as D (6 bases). CDR1 and CDR2 (germline): MNHEY, SVGEGT. The CDR3 contains 15 residues. V lost 5 bases to trimming and J lost 3 bases, with 16 bases between them. CDR3 sequence: CASSQQQGPYTEAFF. Here the CDR3 DNA reads TGTGCCAGCAGTCAACAACAGGGTCCTTACACTGAAGCTTTCTTT.

V usage is TRBV3-1 (or the pseudogene TRBV3-2) and J usage is TRBJ1-1, with 8 positions matching TRBD1. The ends lost 6 bases at V and 2 bases at J; junction bases unmatched: 5. The CDR3 covers 14 residues. Germline CDR1 and CDR2: LGHDT and YNNKEL (reference sequence). DNA for the CDR3: TGTGCCAGCAGACCACAGGGGGATAACACTGAAGCTTTCTTT. Translation gives CASRPQGDNTEAFF.

V usage is TRBV30 and J usage is TRBJ1-2; 7 nucleotides align to TRBD1. The CDR3 loop spans 13 amino acids. Looked up from germline, CDR1 is GTSNPN and CDR2 is SVGIG (reference sequence). J lost 4 bases, V lost 2 bases, and 4 bases had no gene match. CDR3 region: CAWSRDSRYGYTF. DNA of the CDR3: TGTGCCTGGAGTAGGGACAGCCGCTATGGCTACACCTTC.

The J gene is TRBJ1-4, the V gene TRBV19, with D unclear. Germline loops: CDR1 LNHDA, CDR2 SQIVND (reference sequence). CDR3 size: 11 residues. V was trimmed by 3 bases and J by 7 bases, leaving 3 bases between them. The CDR3 sequence is CASSMAEKLFF. CDR3 in DNA: TGTGCCAGTAGTATGGCTGAAAAACTGTTTTTT.

The chain employs TRBV29-1 and TRBJ1-4; D ambiguous. This CDR3 has 14 amino acids. Between the trimmed V and J ends, which lost 0 bases and 3 bases, there was a span of 8 bases. Germline V gene sequence: CDR1 SQVTM, CDR2 ANQGSEA. This CDR3 is CSVEDLRSNEKLFF. The CDR3 DNA sequence: TGCAGCGTTGAAGATTTGAGGTCTAATGAAAAACTGTTTTTT.

The V gene is TRBV4-2, the J gene TRBJ1-3; the D gene is possibly TRBD1 (6 bases). Per germline, CDR1 LGHNA and CDR2 YNFKEQ. The CDR3 is 13 amino acids. Trimming removed 5 bases at V and 4 bases at J, with 9 bases between. CDR3 sequence: CASSRGLGNTIYF. CDR3 DNA: TGTGCCAGCAGCAGGGGGTTAGGAAACACCATATATTTT.

This clone was seen more than once but under ten times. The chain has TRBV6-5 and TRBJ1-3; maybe TRBD1 (5 bases). The V gene's germline CDR1 is MNHEY and CDR2 SVGAGI. V gave up 5 bases and J gave up 8 bases, with 13 bases separating them. CDR3 length equals 13 residues. DNA of the CDR3: TGTGCCAGCAGTCCCCGGACAAAAGACACCATATATTTT. It translates to CASSPRTKDTIYF.

V is TRBV3-1 (or the pseudogene TRBV3-2) and J is TRBJ2-3, with 7 bases lining up with TRBD2. CDR1 is LGHDT and CDR2 is YNNKEL in the germline V gene (reference sequence). The V segment lost 2 bases and the J segment 6 bases; nucleotides outside the gene matches: 11. This CDR3 is 16 amino acids long. The CDR3 region is CASSQPLGGGRDTQYF. The CDR3 nucleotides read TGTGCCAGCAGCCAACCTCTGGGGGGAGGGCGGGATACGCAGTATTTT.

CDR3 nucleotide sequence: TGTGCCACCAGCAGAGTCTTCCAGGGGTTGCTCACTGAAGCTTTCTTT. This encodes CATSRVFQGLLTEAFF. V and J are TRBV15 and TRBJ1-1; D is possibly TRBD1 (6 bases). The CDR3 loop spans 16 amino acids. V gave up 1 base and J gave up 4 bases, with 16 bases separating them. CDR1 is LNHNV and CDR2 is YYDKDF in the germline V gene (reference sequence).

CDR3 in DNA: TGTGCCAGCAGCCCGGATACAGGGGCGCCTCGTAATTCACCCCTCCACTTT. It is translated as CASSPDTGAPRNSPLHF. The chain uses TRBV7-8 and TRBJ1-6; 7 bases line up with TRBD1. The CDR3 is 17 residues long. CDR1 and CDR2 from the germline V gene are SGHVS and FQNEAQ. V lost 5 bases to trimming and J lost 6 bases; unmatched junction nucleotides: 13.

The J gene is TRBJ2-7, the V gene TRBV18; possibly TRBD1 for D (5 bases). The length of the CDR3 is 12 residues. Germline V gene data show CDR1 as KGHSH and CDR2 as LQKENI. V was cut by 3 bases and J by 3 bases, with 6 bases left in between. The CDR3 sequence: CASSPDIYEQYF. CDR3 sequence (DNA): TGTGCCAGCTCACCGGACATCTACGAGCAGTACTTC.

For the CDR3, the DNA is TGTGCCAGCAGCGTAGACAACTACGAGCAGTACTTC. Protein: CASSVDNYEQYF. The rearrangement links TRBV5-5 to TRBJ2-7; D not certain. CDR1 and CDR2 (germline): SGHKS, YYEKEE (reference sequence). This CDR3 has 12 amino acids. V lost 4 bases, J lost 3 bases, and 8 bases lay in between.

This clone was recorded only once. This chain links TRBV19 with TRBJ2-4, with 9 bases fitting TRBD2. The CDR3 has 16 residues. CDR1 is LNHDA, CDR2 SQIVND, per germline (reference sequence). Losses at the gene ends were 7 bases for V and 1 base for J; bases not matched to a gene: 8. The CDR3: CASTQSAGGAKNIQYF. In DNA, the CDR3 is TGTGCCAGTACCCAATCTGCGGGGGGGGCCAAAAACATTCAGTACTTC. The complete variable domain, with remaining parts taken from reference TRBV19 and TRBJ2-4, reads DGGITQSPKYLFRKEGQNVTLSCEQNLNHDAMYWYRQDPGQGLRLIYYSQIVNDFQKGDIAEGYSVSREKKESFPLTVTSAQKNPTAFYLCASTQSAGGAKNIQYFGAGTRLSVL.

The V and J genes are TRBV6-1 and TRBJ1-3; TRBD1 matches 8 bases. The CDR3 is made up of 16 amino acids. The germline CDR1 and CDR2 sequences are MNHNS and SASEGT. V trimming: 2 bases; J trimming: 0 bases; junction bases outside the gene matches: 3. The CDR3 loop reads CASSERDRISGNTIYF. DNA for the CDR3: TGTGCCAGCAGTGAAAGGGACAGGATCTCTGGAAACACCATATATTTT.

The CDR3 is CASSRTGAPKETQYF. The CDR3 DNA reads as TGTGCCAGCAGCAGGACAGGGGCCCCTAAAGAGACCCAGTACTTC. V is TRBV6-5 and J is TRBJ2-5, with TRBD1 matching 9 bases. Looked up from germline, CDR1 is MNHEY and CDR2 is SVGAGI. V shed 6 bases, J shed 3 bases, and the junction held 8 bases outside the gene matches. The CDR3 spans 15 residues.